These T cell receptor beta chains were read from a single sample in a study of shared clonotypes between healthy human individuals. Assay used: immunoSEQ multiplex PCR; TCRdb lists only in-frame clones, some missing. The table records 550,000 to 600,000 clones, roughly 98% of them present only once. What was sequenced was naive CD8+ T cells sorted from blood. These TCRs come from a man under 40 in good health. The CDR3 runs from the conserved cysteine through the conserved F or W. A D gene is named only where the DNA matches it firmly. Clone size is not always given. Where it is, it says once, few, many or a class for expanded clones.

abundance: -; j_gene: TRBJ2-1; d_gene: -; v_gene: TRBV4-3; len: 14; CDR3nt: TGCGCCAGCAGCCATATTATTGGGAACAATGAGCAGTTCTTC; CDR3aa: CASSHIIGNNEQFF
abundance: -; j_gene: TRBJ1-1; d_gene: -; v_gene: TRBV7-2; len: 13; CDR3nt: TGTGCCAGCAGCTTTGTATACAGGCACGAAGCTTTCTTT; CDR3aa: CASSFVYRHEAFF
abundance: -; j_gene: TRBJ2-7; d_gene: TRBD2; v_gene: TRBV28; len: 17; CDR3nt: TGTGCCAGCAGTTTAAGCATCGGGCTAGCGGGACCTTACGAGCAGTACTTC; CDR3aa: CASSLSIGLAGPYEQYF
abundance: -; j_gene: TRBJ2-3; d_gene: -; v_gene: TRBV10-2; len: 14; CDR3nt: TGCGCCAGCAGTGAGTACCCGGAATCTGATACGCAGTATTTT; CDR3aa: CASSEYPESDTQYF
abundance: once; j_gene: TRBJ2-7; d_gene: -; v_gene: TRBV11-2; len: 13; CDR3nt: TGTGCCAGCAGCTTAGACCCCACGGACGAGCAGTACTTC; CDR3aa: CASSLDPTDEQYF
abundance: once; j_gene: TRBJ2-1; d_gene: -; v_gene: TRBV6-6; len: 14; CDR3nt: TGTGCCAGCAGTTTAGTGGGAGTAGGAAATGAGCAGTTCTTC; CDR3aa: CASSLVGVGNEQFF
abundance: -; j_gene: TRBJ1-1; d_gene: TRBD1; v_gene: TRBV14; len: 17; CDR3nt: TGTGCCAGCAGCCAACTCGGGACAGGCCTCATGAACACTGAAGCTTTCTTT; CDR3aa: CASSQLGTGLMNTEAFF
abundance: -; j_gene: TRBJ2-6; d_gene: -; v_gene: TRBV9; len: 16; CDR3nt: TGTGCCAGCAGCGTAAACAGGATAACTGGGGCCAACGTCCTGACTTTC; CDR3aa: CASSVNRITGANVLTF
abundance: -; j_gene: TRBJ2-1; d_gene: TRBD2; v_gene: TRBV11-2; len: 17; CDR3nt: TGTGCCAGCAGCTTCAGCCCGGGGACTAGCTCCTACAATGAGCAGTTCTTC; CDR3aa: CASSFSPGTSSYNEQFF
abundance: -; j_gene: TRBJ2-1; d_gene: TRBD2; v_gene: TRBV7-2; len: 16; CDR3nt: TGTGCCAGCAGCTTTAGTTCTAGCGGGATCTACAATGAGCAGTTCTTC; CDR3aa: CASSFSSSGIYNEQFF
abundance: -; j_gene: TRBJ2-3; d_gene: -; v_gene: TRBV7-9; len: 14; CDR3nt: TGTGCCAGCAGCCCGCCAGGGACTTCAGATACGCAGTATTTT; CDR3aa: CASSPPGTSDTQYF
abundance: -; j_gene: TRBJ2-5; d_gene: -; v_gene: TRBV21-1; len: 20; CDR3nt: TGTGCCAGCAGCATTCTAGGGGCTGCAGGGACTAGCGGGGACCAAGAGACCCAGTACTTC; CDR3aa: CASSILGAAGTSGDQETQYF
abundance: -; j_gene: TRBJ2-1; d_gene: TRBD1; v_gene: TRBV9; len: 16; CDR3nt: TGTGCCAGCAGCCCGGGACAGGGGTATTCCTACAATGAGCAGTTCTTC; CDR3aa: CASSPGQGYSYNEQFF
abundance: -; j_gene: TRBJ2-5; d_gene: -; v_gene: TRBV7-2; len: 15; CDR3nt: TGTGCCAGCAGCTTAGGGGAGTTAGTAAAAGAGACCCAGTACTTC; CDR3aa: CASSLGELVKETQYF